The 20 T cell receptor beta chains below come from one sample, sequenced in a study of blood T cells in healthy people across ages. Next came a second PCR, run for about 6 to 12 cycles, which used a sample-barcoded 5' primer along with a J-beta primer mix. TCRdb recomputed calls from the 5' RACE reads with MiXCR, one row per CDR3 protein. Of about 580,000 distinct CDR3 sequences in the sample, around 48% were seen once. What was sequenced was blood. These receptors all come from a man at least 80 years old in good health.

This clonotype has a count of ten or more. This chain uses TRBV4-3 with TRBJ2-7; D call uncertain. The germline V gene has CDR1 LGHNA and CDR2 YSLEER. There are 13 residues in the CDR3. V was pared by 0 bases and J by 2 bases, with 5 bases between. The DNA for the CDR3 is TGCGCCAGCAGCCAAGATGTGGCCTACGAGCAGTACTTC. Translated: CASSQDVAYEQYF.

This clonotype was seen ten or more times. The rearrangement uses TRBV6-6 and TRBJ2-7, with 8 positions matching TRBD1. CDR1 MNHNY and CDR2 SVGAGI come from the germline V gene (reference sequence). With V trimmed by 5 bases and J by 7 bases, 13 bases remained unmatched. The length of the CDR3 is 15 residues. The CDR3 DNA sequence: TGTGCCAGCAGTGGACAGGGACCGCCCTTTGGGGAGCAGTACTTC. Its translation is CASSGQGPPFGEQYF.

With respect to this clonotype: The junction and the germline gene differ at one end; a read error may be behind it. This chain joins TRBV7-2 and TRBJ2-3, with TRBD2 matching 10 bases. In germline, CDR1 is SGHTA, CDR2 FQGNSA. This CDR3 has 14 amino acids. The CDR3 coding sequence is TGCGGCAGCAGCTCGGGACTAGCGTCTGAGGCGCAGTATTTT. This translates into CGSSSGLASEAQYF.

The chain recombines TRBV20-1 with TRBJ2-7; 12 nucleotides match TRBD2. CDR3 size: 13 residues. After removal of 4 bases from V and 11 bases from J, the junction contained 9 bases not matched to a gene. The germline V gene encodes CDR1 DFQATT and CDR2 SNEGSKA (reference sequence). CDR3 coding DNA: TGCAGTGCTACGACTAGCGGGAGCGGTCGGGAGTACTTC. Amino acid sequence: CSATTSGSGREYF.

The rearrangement uses TRBV3-1 and TRBJ2-7, with no clear D. This CDR3 is built from 15 residues. Germline CDR1 LGHDT, CDR2 YNNKEL (reference sequence). The ends were cut back, 0 bases at V and 7 bases at J, with 16 bases in the middle. The CDR3 nucleotides are TGTGCCAGCAGCCAAGATGGAGTACCGATTAGGGAGCAGTACTTC. The encoded protein is CASSQDGVPIREQYF.

This chain connects TRBV3-1 to TRBJ2-1; 13 nucleotides match TRBD2. With the DNA end fitting TRBJ2-7 better, the J assignment may be wrong. Germline assignment: CDR1 LGHDT and CDR2 YNNKEL (reference sequence). There are 16 residues in the CDR3. The CDR3 protein is CASSQSGTSGVYEQYF. CDR3 bases: TGTGCCAGCAGCCAATCCGGGACTAGCGGGGTTTACGAGCAGTACTTC.

The sample holds many counts of this clonotype. This chain uses TRBV6-6 with TRBJ1-6; the D gene is possibly TRBD1 (6 bases). In germline, CDR1 is MNHNY, CDR2 SVGAGI (reference sequence). V lost 3 bases to trimming and J lost 6 bases, with 12 bases between them. This CDR3 is built from 15 residues. This CDR3 is CASSYGGASNSPLHF. For the CDR3, the DNA is TGTGCCAGCAGTTATGGGGGGGCCAGTAATTCACCCCTCCACTTT.

This clonotype was counted between two and nine times. V gene TRBV7-3 combines with J gene TRBJ2-3, with D uncertain. Trimming pared 8 bases from V and 2 bases from J, leaving 11 bases between. This CDR3 has 13 residues. Germline loops: CDR1 SGHTA, CDR2 FQGTGA. This CDR3 reads CASARQDTDTQYF. The CDR3 nucleotides are TGTGCCAGCGCGAGGCAGGACACAGATACGCAGTATTTT.

The J gene is TRBJ2-1, the V gene TRBV13; 12 bases are a match to TRBD2. This CDR3 has 15 amino acids. Trimming removed 3 bases from V and 8 bases from J; junction bases left unmatched: 5. The germline V gene encodes CDR1 PRHDT and CDR2 FYEKMQ (reference sequence). The CDR3 loop reads CASSLTSGRGDEQFF. CDR3 nucleotides: TGTGCCAGCAGCTTGACTAGCGGGAGAGGGGATGAGCAGTTCTTC.

This clonotype was seen repeatedly, ten times or more. The chain has TRBV6-5 and TRBJ2-1; a weak D match, TRBD2 (6 bases). V dropped 5 bases and J dropped 6 bases, with 20 bases sitting between them. The CDR3 covers 16 residues. Germline V gives CDR1 MNHEY, CDR2 SVGAGI. The CDR3 loop reads CASSASSANQFNEQFF. CDR3 in DNA: TGTGCCAGCAGTGCCTCTAGCGCTAATCAGTTCAATGAGCAGTTCTTC.

The genes are TRBV29-1 and TRBJ2-4; D may match TRBD1 or TRBD2 (5 bases each). V was cut by 1 base and J by 9 bases, with 16 bases left in between. CDR1 and CDR2 (germline): SQVTM, ANQGSEA. The length of the CDR3 is 14 residues. As DNA, the CDR3 is TGCAGCGTTGAAGCGACCAGGGACGGAGGCATTCAGTACTTC. Its protein is CSVEATRDGGIQYF.

The J gene is TRBJ2-7, the V gene TRBV10-3; 8 positions agree with TRBD2. Germline V gene data show CDR1 as ENHRY and CDR2 as SYGVKD. Losses at the gene ends were 3 bases for V and 5 bases for J; bases not matched to a gene: 9. This CDR3 has 15 amino acids. CDR3 region: CAISDPSGGINEQYF. In DNA, the CDR3 is TGTGCCATCAGTGATCCGAGCGGGGGAATTAACGAGCAGTACTTC.

The rearrangement links TRBV2 to TRBJ2-1, with a tentative D call TRBD2 (5 bases). The CDR3 is 11 amino acids. The V and J ends lost 8 bases and 8 bases respectively, with 10 bases between them. CDR1 SNHLY and CDR2 FYNNEI come from the germline V gene. CDR3 protein: CASGLAHEQFF. The CDR3 nucleotides are TGTGCCAGCGGGCTAGCCCATGAGCAGTTCTTC. The entire variable domain, with the rest obtained from reference TRBV2 and TRBJ2-1, is as follows: EPEVTQTPSHQVTQMGQEVILRCVPISNHLYFYWYRQILGQKVEFLVSFYNNEISEKSEIFDDQFSVERPDGSNFTLKIRSTKLEDSAMYFCASGLAHEQFFGPGTRLTVL.

This chain links TRBV20-1 with TRBJ2-3; 7 bases agree with TRBD1. CDR3 size: 16 residues. The germline CDR1 and CDR2 sequences are DFQATT and SNEGSKA (reference sequence). Trimming cost V 0 bases and J 4 bases; bases outside gene matches: 10. CDR3 nucleotide sequence: TGCAGTGCTAGAGATGTAGGGGGCCTCCGGGCAGATACGCAGTATTTT. It specifies CSARDVGGLRADTQYF.

The rearrangement uses TRBV29-1 and TRBJ2-7; D unresolved. Germline V gene sequence: CDR1 SQVTM, CDR2 ANQGSEA. The V and J ends lost 8 bases and 5 bases respectively, with 7 bases between them. The CDR3 is 9 amino acids. CDR3 sequence reads: CSCLDEQYF. The CDR3 coding sequence is TGCAGCTGTCTGGACGAGCAGTACTTC.

This chain joins TRBV10-3 and TRBJ2-4; TRBD2 might be the D (6 bases). V dropped 10 bases and J dropped 2 bases, with 24 bases sitting between them. The CDR3 has 17 residues. Germline values: CDR1 ENHRY, CDR2 SYGVKD. The CDR3 protein is CATTAGNRGFSKNIQYF. The CDR3 DNA is TGTGCCACGACGGCGGGGAATAGGGGTTTTTCCAAAAACATTCAGTACTTC.

The chain recombines TRBV24-1 with TRBJ1-2, with a possible D match to TRBD1 (5 bases). The CDR3 totals 14 residues. V was cut by 6 bases and J by 0 bases, with 10 bases left in between. Per germline, CDR1 KGHDR and CDR2 SFDVKD. CDR3: CATSPRGTNYGYTF. In nucleotides, the CDR3 is TGTGCCACCAGTCCGAGGGGTACTAACTATGGCTACACCTTC.

This clonotype was found once. The junction shows a germline mismatch at one end, possibly a read error. The rearrangement joins TRBV5-1 to TRBJ1-2; D is undetermined. The CDR3 contains 13 residues. Germline-derived CDR1 and CDR2 are SGHRS and YFSETQ. In DNA form, the CDR3 reads TGTGCCAGCAGCTTGGAGTTGGCCCATGGCTACACCTTC. This gives the protein CASSLELAHGYTF.

In this sample, this clonotype turned up a few times. The chain links TRBV27 to TRBJ2-5; D is unresolved. The CDR3 length is 15 residues. CDR1 and CDR2 (germline): MNHEY, SMNVEV (reference sequence). Trimming removed 3 bases from V and 6 bases from J, with 17 bases in between. The CDR3 sequence is CASSLHLGPPQTQYF. CDR3 coding DNA: TGTGCCAGCAGTTTGCACCTCGGACCGCCGCAGACCCAGTACTTC.

The genes are TRBV6-2 or TRBV6-3 and TRBJ2-5; D might be TRBD1 or TRBD2, each matching 5 bases. V was clipped by 9 bases and J by 11 bases, with 22 bases between them. Germline CDR1 and CDR2: MNHEY and SVGEGT. The CDR3 spans 13 residues. The DNA of the CDR3 is TGTGCCAGACCCGGGACGGGTATGAGGGAGCAGTACTTC. It codes for CARPGTGMREQYF.